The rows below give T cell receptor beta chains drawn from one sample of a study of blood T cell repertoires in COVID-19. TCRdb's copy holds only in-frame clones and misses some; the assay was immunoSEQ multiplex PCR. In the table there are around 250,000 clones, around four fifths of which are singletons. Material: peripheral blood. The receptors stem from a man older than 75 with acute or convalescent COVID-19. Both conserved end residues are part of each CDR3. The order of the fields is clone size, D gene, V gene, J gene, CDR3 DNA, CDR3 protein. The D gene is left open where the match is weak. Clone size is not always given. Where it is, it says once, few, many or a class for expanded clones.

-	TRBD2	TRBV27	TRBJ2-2	TGTGCCAGCAGTTTCCTCGTGACTAGCGGGACCCCCGGGGAGCTGTTTTTT	CASSFLVTSGTPGELFF
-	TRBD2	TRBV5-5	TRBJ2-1	TGTGCCAGCAGCCGCCAGACTAGCGGGAAAGGTAATGAGCAGTTCTTC	CASSRQTSGKGNEQFF
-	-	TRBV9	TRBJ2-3	TGTGCCAGCAGCGTATCTAGCCTCAACACAGATACGCAGTATTTT	CASSVSSLNTDTQYF
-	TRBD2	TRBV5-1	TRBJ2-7	TGCGCCAGCAGCTTGGCCCCGCGGGAGGTCCCCGACGAGCAGTACTTC	CASSLAPREVPDEQYF
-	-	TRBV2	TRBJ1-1	TGTGCCACCGAGTCCGGAAAGGGGATGAACACTGAAGCTTTCTTT	CATESGKGMNTEAFF
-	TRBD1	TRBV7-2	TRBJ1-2	TGTGCCAGCAGCTCGACAGGGGTGGGGAACTATGGCTACACCTTC	CASSSTGVGNYGYTF
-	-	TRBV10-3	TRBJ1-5	TGTGCCATCAGCAAGGACAGCGCCAATCAGCCCCAGCATTTT	CAISKDSANQPQHF
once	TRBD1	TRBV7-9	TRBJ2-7	TGTGCCAGCACCAATCGAGACAGGGGCCCCTACGAGCAGTACTTC	CASTNRDRGPYEQYF
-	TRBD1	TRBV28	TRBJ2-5	TGTGCCAGCAGTCCGAGAAGGACAGGGACGTACCAAGAGACCCAGTACTTC	CASSPRRTGTYQETQYF
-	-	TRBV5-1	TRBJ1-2	TGCGCCAGCAGCCAAGACAGTTACGGCTACACCTTC	CASSQDSYGYTF
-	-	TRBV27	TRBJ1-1	TGTGCCAGCAGTTTCGGGTACTTGAACACTGAAGCTTTCTTT	CASSFGYLNTEAFF
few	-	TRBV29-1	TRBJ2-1	TGCAGCGTTGCGGTTTGGAGCTCCTACAATGAGCAGTTCTTC	CSVAVWSSYNEQFF
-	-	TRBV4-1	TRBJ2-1	TGCGCCAGCAGCCAAGATAGGGGAAAGGCCTACAATGAGCAGTTCTTC	CASSQDRGKAYNEQFF
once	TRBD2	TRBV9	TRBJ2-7	TGTGCCAGCAGCACCCAAGCGGGGGGCTACGAGCAGTACTTC	CASSTQAGGYEQYF
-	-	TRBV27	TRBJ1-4	TGTGCCAGCAGTTTTATCCCCACAGGCCCTAATGAAAAACTGTTTTTT	CASSFIPTGPNEKLFF
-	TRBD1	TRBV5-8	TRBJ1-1	TGTGCCAGCAGCTGGGGACAGGTGAACACTGAAGCTTTCTTT	CASSWGQVNTEAFF
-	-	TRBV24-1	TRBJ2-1	TGTGCCATCCAGGGGTACTCCTACAATGAGCAGTTCTTC	CAIQGYSYNEQFF
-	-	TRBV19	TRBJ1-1	TGTGCCAGTACCCCCCGGGAGGGGACTGCTGAAGCTTTCTTT	CASTPREGTAEAFF
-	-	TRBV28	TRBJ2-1	TGTGCCAGCTCAACGGTCACTCCCAATGAGCAGTTCTTC	CASSTVTPNEQFF
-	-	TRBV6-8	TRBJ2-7	TGTGCCAGCAGTCATAGCGGTCCCTACGAGCAGTACTTC	CASSHSGPYEQYF
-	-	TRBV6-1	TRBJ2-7	TGTGCCAGCAGTGACCGGGGAGGCATCTCCTACGAGCAGTACTTC	CASSDRGGISYEQYF
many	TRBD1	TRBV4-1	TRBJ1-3	TGCGCCAGCAGACCGGGACAGGGTTACTCTGGAAACACCATATATTTT	CASRPGQGYSGNTIYF
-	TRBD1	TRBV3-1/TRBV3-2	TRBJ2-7	TGTGCCAGCAGCCACGGACAGGGGCTGGGGATAGAGCAGTACTTC	CASSHGQGLGIEQYF
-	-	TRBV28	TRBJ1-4	TGTGCCAGCAGCCCACTACTTGCTAATGAAAAACTGTTTTTT	CASSPLLANEKLFF
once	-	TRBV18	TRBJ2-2	TGTGCCAGCTCATACGACAGTGCGAACACCGGGGAGCTGTTTTTT	CASSYDSANTGELFF
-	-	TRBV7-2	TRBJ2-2	TGTGCCAGCAGCCAGGACAGCCGCACCGGGGAGCTGTTTTTT	CASSQDSRTGELFF
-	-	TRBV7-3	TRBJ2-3	TGTGCCAGCAGCTTATCTGGGGGCGGTTTTGGCACAGATACGCAGTATTTT	CASSLSGGGFGTDTQYF